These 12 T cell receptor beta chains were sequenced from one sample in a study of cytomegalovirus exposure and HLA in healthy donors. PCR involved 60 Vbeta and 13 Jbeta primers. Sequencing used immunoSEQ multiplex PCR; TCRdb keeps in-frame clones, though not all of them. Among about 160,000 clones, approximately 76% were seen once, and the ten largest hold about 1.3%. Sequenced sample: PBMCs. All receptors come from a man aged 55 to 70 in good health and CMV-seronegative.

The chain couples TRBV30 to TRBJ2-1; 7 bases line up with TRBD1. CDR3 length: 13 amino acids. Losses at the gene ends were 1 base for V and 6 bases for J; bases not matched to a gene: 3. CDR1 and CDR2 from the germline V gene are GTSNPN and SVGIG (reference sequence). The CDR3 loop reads CAWSDSGGNEQFF. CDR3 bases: TGTGCCTGGAGTGACTCAGGGGGCAATGAGCAGTTCTTC.

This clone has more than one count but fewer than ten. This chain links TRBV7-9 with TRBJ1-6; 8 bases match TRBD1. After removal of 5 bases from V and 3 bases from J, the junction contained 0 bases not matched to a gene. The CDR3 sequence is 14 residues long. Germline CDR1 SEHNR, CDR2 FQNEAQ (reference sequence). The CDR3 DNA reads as TGTGCCAGCAGCACAGGGGGCTATAATTCACCCCTCCACTTT. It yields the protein CASSTGGYNSPLHF.

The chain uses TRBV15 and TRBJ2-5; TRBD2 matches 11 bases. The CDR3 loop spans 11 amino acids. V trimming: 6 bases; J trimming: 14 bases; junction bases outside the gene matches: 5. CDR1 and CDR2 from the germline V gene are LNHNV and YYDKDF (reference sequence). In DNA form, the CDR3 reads TGTGCCACCAGGTATGGGACTAGCGGTTACTTC. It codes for CATRYGTSGYF.

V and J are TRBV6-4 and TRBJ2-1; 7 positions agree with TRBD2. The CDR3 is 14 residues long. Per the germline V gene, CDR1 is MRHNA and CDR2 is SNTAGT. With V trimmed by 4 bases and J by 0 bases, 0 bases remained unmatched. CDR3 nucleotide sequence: TGTGCCAGCAGTGGCGGGAGCTCCTACAATGAGCAGTTCTTC. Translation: CASSGGSSYNEQFF.

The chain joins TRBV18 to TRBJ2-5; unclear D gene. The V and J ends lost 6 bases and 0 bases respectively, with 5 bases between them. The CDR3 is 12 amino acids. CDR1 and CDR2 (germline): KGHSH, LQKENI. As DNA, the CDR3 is TGTGCCAGCTCCCCGTACCAAGAGACCCAGTACTTC. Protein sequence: CASSPYQETQYF.

CDR3 DNA: TGTGCCAGCAGTCAACAGGGGGTCGACACCGGGGAGCTGTTTTTT. This gives the protein CASSQQGVDTGELFF. The V gene is TRBV27, the J gene TRBJ2-2, with 8 bases aligning to TRBD1. This CDR3 region has 15 residues. Germline V gives CDR1 MNHEY, CDR2 SMNVEV (reference sequence). J gave up 3 bases and V 5 bases, and 5 bases lay outside the gene matches.

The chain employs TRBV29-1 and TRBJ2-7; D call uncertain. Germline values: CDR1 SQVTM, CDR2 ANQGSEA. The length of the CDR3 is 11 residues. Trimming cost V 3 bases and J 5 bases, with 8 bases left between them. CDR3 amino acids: CSVEGWDEQYF. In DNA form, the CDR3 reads TGCAGCGTTGAGGGCTGGGACGAGCAGTACTTC.

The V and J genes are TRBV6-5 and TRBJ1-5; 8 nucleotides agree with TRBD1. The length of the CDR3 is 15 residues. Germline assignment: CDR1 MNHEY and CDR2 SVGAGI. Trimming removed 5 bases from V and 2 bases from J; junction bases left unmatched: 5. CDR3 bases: TGTGCCAGCAGTCTTGCACAGGGGGGCAATCAGCCCCAGCATTTT. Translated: CASSLAQGGNQPQHF.

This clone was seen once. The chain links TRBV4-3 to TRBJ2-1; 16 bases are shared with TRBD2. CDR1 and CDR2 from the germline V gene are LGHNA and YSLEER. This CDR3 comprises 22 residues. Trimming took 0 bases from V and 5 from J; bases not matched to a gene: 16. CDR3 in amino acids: CASSQDWGPGLAGGFPNNEQFF. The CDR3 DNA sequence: TGCGCCAGCAGCCAAGATTGGGGGCCGGGACTAGCGGGAGGGTTCCCTAACAATGAGCAGTTCTTC.

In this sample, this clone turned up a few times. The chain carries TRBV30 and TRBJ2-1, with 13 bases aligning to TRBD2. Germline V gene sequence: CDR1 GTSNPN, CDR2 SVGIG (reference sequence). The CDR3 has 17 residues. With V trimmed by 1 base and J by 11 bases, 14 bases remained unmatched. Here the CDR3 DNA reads TGTGCCTGGAGTGACCCAAGGACTAGCGGGGGCCCTAGTAAGCAGTTCTTC. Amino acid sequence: CAWSDPRTSGGPSKQFF.

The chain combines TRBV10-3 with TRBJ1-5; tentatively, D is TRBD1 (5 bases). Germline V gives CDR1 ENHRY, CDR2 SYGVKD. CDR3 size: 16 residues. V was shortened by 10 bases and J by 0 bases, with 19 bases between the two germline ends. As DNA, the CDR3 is TGTGCCACCGGTGTTTCGGGGGTGTATAGCAATCAGCCCCAGCATTTT. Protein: CATGVSGVYSNQPQHF.

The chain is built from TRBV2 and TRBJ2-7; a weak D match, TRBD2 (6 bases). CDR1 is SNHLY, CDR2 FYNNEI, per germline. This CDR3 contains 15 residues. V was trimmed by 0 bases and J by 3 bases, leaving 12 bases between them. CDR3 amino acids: CASSEALRRGYEQYF. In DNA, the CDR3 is TGTGCCAGCAGTGAAGCGCTTCGGCGGGGCTACGAGCAGTACTTC.